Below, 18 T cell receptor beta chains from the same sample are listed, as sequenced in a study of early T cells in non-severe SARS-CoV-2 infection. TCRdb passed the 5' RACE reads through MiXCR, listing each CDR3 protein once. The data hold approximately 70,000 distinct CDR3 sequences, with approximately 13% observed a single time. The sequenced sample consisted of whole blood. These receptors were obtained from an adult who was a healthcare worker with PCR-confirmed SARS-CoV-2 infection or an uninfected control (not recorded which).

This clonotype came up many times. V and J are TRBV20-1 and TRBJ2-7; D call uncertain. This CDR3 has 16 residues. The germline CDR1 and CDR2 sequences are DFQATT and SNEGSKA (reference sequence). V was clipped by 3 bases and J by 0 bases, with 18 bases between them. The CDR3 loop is CSARVHEKPGSYEQYF. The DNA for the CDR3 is TGCAGTGCTAGGGTCCATGAGAAACCCGGCTCCTACGAGCAGTACTTC.

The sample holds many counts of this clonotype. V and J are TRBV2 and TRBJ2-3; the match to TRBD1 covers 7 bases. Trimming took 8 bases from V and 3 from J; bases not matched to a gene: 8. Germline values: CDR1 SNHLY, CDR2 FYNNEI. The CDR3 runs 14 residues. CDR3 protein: CASLTDRATDTQYF. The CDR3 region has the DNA TGTGCCAGCCTGACCGACAGGGCTACAGATACGCAGTATTTT.

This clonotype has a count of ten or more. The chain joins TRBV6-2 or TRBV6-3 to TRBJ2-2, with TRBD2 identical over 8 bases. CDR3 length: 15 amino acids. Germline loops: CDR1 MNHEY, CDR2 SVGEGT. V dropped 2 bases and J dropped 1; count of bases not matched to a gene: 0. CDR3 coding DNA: TGTGCCAGCAGTTACGCGGGGGGGAACACCGGGGAGCTGTTTTTT. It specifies CASSYAGGNTGELFF.

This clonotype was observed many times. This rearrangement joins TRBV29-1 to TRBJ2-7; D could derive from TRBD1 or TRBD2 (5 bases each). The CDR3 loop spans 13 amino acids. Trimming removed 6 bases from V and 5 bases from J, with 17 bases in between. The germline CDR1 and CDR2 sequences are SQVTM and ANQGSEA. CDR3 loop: CSVPGPGINEQYF. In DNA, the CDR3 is TGCAGCGTCCCGGGGCCAGGGATTAACGAGCAGTACTTC.

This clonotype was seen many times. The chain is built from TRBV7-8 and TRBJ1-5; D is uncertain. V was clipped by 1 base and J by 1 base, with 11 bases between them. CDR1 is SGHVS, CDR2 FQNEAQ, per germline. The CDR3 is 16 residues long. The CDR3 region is CASSLVPGMSNQPQHF. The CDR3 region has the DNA TGTGCCAGCAGCTTAGTTCCGGGGATGAGCAATCAGCCCCAGCATTTT.

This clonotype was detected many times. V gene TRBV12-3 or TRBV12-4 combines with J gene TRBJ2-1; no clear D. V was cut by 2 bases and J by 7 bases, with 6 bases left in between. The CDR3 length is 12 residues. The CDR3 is CASSLFGNEQFF. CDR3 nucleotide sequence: TGTGCCAGCAGTTTATTCGGGAATGAGCAGTTCTTC.

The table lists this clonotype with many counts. The CDR3 here is CASSYLAGGIGETQYF. The CDR3 DNA follows: TGTGCCAGCAGTTACCTAGCGGGAGGAATAGGGGAGACCCAGTACTTC. The chain links TRBV6-5 to TRBJ2-5; 11 nucleotides align to TRBD2. Trimming removed 2 bases from V and 5 bases from J; junction bases left unmatched: 7. Looked up from germline, CDR1 is MNHEY and CDR2 is SVGAGI. This CDR3 spans 16 amino acids.

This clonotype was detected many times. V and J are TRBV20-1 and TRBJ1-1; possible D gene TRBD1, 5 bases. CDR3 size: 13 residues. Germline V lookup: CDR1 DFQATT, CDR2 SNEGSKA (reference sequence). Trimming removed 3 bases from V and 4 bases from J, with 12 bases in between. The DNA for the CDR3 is TGCAGTGCTAGCCGGGGGTCGGGCACTGAAGCTTTCTTT. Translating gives CSASRGSGTEAFF.

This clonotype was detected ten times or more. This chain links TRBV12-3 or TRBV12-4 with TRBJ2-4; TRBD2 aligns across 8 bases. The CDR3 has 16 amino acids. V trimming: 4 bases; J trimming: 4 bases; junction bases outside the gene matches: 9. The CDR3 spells CASSYSREGLKNIQYF. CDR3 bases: TGTGCCAGCAGTTACTCCCGGGAGGGCCTAAAAAACATTCAGTACTTC.

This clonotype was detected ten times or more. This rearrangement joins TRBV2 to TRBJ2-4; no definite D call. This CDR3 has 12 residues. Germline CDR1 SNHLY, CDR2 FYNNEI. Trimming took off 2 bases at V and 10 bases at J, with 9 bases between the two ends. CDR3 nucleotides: TGTGCCAGCAGTGAATATATGGAAATTCAGTACTTC. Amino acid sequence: CASSEYMEIQYF.

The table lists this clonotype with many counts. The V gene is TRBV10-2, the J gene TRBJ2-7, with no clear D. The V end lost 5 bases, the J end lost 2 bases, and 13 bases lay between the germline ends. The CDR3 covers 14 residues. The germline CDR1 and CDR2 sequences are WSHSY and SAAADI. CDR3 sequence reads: CASSYLDEAYEQYF. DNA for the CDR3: TGCGCCAGCAGTTATTTGGACGAGGCCTACGAGCAGTACTTC.

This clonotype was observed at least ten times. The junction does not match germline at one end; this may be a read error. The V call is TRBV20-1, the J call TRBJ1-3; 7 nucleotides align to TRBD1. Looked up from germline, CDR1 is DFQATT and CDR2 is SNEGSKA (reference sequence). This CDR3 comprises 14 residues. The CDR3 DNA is TGCAGTGCCATAGACAGGGTCTCTGAAAACACCATATATTTT. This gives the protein CSAIDRVSENTIYF.

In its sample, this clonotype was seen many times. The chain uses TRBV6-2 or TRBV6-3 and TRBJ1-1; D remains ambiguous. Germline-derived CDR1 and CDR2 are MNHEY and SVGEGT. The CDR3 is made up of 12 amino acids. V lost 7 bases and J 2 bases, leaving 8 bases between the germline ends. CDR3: CASTDGNTEAFF. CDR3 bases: TGTGCCAGCACGGATGGAAACACTGAAGCTTTCTTT.

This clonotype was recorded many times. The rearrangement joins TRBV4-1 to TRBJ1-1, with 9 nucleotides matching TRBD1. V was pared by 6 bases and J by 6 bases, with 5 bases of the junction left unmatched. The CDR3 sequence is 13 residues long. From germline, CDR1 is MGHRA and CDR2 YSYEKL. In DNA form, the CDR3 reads TGCGCCAGCAGTCTCGACAGGGGGTCTGAAGCTTTCTTT. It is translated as CASSLDRGSEAFF.

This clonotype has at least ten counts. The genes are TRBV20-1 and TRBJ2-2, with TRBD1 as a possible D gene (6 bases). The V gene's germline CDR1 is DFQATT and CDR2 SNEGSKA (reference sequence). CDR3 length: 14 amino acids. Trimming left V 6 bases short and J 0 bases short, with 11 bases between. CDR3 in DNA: TGCAGTGCCCCCGGACAGACGAACACCGGGGAGCTGTTTTTT. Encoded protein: CSAPGQTNTGELFF.

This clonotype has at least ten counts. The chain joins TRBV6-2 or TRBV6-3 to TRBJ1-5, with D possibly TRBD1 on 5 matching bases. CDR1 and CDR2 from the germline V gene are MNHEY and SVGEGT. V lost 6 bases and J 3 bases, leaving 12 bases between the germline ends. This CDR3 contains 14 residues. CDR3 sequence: CASSPDSLNQPQHF. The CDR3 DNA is TGTGCCAGCAGCCCCGACAGTCTCAATCAGCCCCAGCATTTT.

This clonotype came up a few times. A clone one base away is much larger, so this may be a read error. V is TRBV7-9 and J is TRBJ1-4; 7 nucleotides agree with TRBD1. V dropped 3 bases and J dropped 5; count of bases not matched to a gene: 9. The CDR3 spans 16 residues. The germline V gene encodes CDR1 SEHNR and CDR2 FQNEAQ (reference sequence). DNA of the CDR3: TGTGCCAGCAGCTTCCAGGGGGGCAGGTGGAATGAAAAACTGTTTTTT. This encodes CASSFQGGRWNEKLFF.

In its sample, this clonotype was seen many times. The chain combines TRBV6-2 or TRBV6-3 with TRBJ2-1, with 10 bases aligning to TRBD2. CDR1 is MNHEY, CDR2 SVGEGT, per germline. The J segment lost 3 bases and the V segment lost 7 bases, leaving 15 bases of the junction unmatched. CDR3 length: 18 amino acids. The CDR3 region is CASTPNSGLAGDYNEQFF. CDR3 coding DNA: TGTGCCAGCACCCCGAACTCAGGGCTAGCGGGGGACTACAATGAGCAGTTCTTC.